Sequencing of this TCR beta chain was carried out in a study of blood T cell repertoires in COVID-19. Study summary: Samples representing acute and convalescent COVID-19 were sourced from the United States, Italy and Spain. T cells, B-cell-depleted T cells, or PBMCs supplied cDNA or gDNA.

The germline V gene has CDR1 SNHLY and CDR2 FYNNEI. The junction had 2 bases not matched to a gene; V was cut back by 4 bases and J by 9 bases. The CDR3 covers 12 residues. Some clones are missing from TCRdb's copy, which holds only in-frame ones; the method was immunoSEQ multiplex PCR. The sample includes some 65,000 clones, about 88% of them seen just once. Specimen: peripheral blood. V and J are TRBV2 and TRBJ1-1; TRBD1 aligns across 10 bases. The receptor was isolated from a man aged 55 to 69 with acute or convalescent COVID-19. The CDR3 sequence is CASSGTGGKAFF. In DNA form, the CDR3 reads TGTGCCAGCAGTGGGACAGGGGGGAAAGCTTTCTTT. The complete variable domain, with remaining parts taken from reference TRBV2 and TRBJ1-1, reads EPEVTQTPSHQVTQMGQEVILRCVPISNHLYFYWYRQILGQKVEFLVSFYNNEISEKSEIFDDQFSVERPDGSNFTLKIRSTKLEDSAMYFCASSGTGGKAFFGQGTRLTVV.